A single T cell receptor beta chain is shown here with its context. Its antigen is not known. The data were obtained in a study of blood T cells in healthy people across ages. With a J-beta primer mix and a sample-barcoded 5' primer, a second PCR ran roughly 6 to 12 cycles. A 12-random-nucleotide template-switch adaptor tagged each cDNA molecule. Using its own MiXCR run on the 5' RACE reads, TCRdb lists one record per CDR3 protein. The top ten hold roughly 18% of the sample, which has fewer than 1,000,000 distinct CDR3 sequences, about 45% seen once. Study conclusions and caveats: Per million T cells, TCR beta diversity dropped roughly linearly as age increased. Unsorted PBMCs prevented conclusive naive versus antigen-experienced comparison.

This clonotype originated in a man older than 75 in good health. Sequences were obtained from blood.

The CDR3 loop reads CASSLERGRAYEQYF. CDR3 nucleotides: TGTGCCAGCAGCTTGGAAAGAGGAAGGGCTTACGAGCAGTACTTC. This sequence joins TRBV7-2 and TRBJ2-7; no clear D. V shed 3 bases and J shed 4 bases, with 16 bases lying between them. CDR3 length equals 15 residues. CDR1 and CDR2 (germline): SGHTA, FQGNSA.